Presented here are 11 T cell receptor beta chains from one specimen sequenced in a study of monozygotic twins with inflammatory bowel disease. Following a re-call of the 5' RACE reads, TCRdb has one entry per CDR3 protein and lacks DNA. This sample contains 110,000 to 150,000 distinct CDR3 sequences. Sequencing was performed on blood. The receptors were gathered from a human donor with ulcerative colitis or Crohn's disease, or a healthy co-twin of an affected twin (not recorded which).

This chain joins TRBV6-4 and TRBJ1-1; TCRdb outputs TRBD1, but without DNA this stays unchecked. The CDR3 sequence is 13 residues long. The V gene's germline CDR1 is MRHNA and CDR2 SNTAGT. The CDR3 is CATKGVWGTEAFF.

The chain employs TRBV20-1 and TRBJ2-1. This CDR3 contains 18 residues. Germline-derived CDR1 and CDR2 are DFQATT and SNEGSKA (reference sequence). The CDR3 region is CSARDSSGGRSSYNEQFF.

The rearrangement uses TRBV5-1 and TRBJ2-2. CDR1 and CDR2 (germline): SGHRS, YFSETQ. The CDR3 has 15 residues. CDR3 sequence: CASSLEGFYAGELFF.

CDR3 loop: CASSQDEGNGNTIYF. The chain carries TRBV4-1 and TRBJ1-3. The CDR3 has 15 residues. Germline V CDR1 and CDR2: MGHRA, YSYEKL.

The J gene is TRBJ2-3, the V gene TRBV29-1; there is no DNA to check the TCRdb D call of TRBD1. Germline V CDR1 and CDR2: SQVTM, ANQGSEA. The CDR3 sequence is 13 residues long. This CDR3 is CSVDLRGGDTQYF.

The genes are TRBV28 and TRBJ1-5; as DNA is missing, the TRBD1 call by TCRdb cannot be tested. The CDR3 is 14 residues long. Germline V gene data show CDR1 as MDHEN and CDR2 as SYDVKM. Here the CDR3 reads CASSSGTYYQPQHF.

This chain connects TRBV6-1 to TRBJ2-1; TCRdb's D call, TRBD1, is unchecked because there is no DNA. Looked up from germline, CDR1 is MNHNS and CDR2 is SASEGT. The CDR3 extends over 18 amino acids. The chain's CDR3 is CASSPPSPRAYSPNEQFF.

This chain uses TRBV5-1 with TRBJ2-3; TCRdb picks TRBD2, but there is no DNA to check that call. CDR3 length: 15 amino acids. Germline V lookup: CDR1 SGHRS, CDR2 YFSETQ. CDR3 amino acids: CASRLGVAGADTQYF. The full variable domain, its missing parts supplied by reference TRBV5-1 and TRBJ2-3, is KAGVTQTPRYLIKTRGQQVTLSCSPISGHRSVSWYQQTPGQGLQFLFEYFSETQRNKGNFPGRFSGRQFSNSRSEMNVSTLELGDSALYLCASRLGVAGADTQYFGPGTRLTVL.

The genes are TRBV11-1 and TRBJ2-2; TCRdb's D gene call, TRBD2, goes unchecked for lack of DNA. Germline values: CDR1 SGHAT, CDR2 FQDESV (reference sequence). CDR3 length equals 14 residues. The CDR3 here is CASSAVRGTGELFF.

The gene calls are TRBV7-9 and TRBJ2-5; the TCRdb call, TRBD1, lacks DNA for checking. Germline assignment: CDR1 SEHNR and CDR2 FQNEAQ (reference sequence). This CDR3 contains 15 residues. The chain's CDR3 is CASSLAQGALSLVYF.

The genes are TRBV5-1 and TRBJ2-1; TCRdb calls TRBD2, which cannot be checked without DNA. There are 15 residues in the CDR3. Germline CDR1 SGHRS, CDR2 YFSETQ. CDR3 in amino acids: CASSLPGTSGPKQFF.